A single sample gave rise to the 25 T cell receptor beta chains below, sequenced in a study of blood T cell repertoires in COVID-19. Profiling relied on immunoSEQ multiplex PCR, and the TCRdb table lists in-frame clones only, not all of them. The data contain 150,000 to 200,000 clones, around four fifths of them singletons. The material sequenced was peripheral blood. The receptors were gathered from a man between 65 and 85 years old with active or convalescent COVID-19.

CDR3 coding DNA: TGTGCCAGCAGCCTCGGCCGGGGAAATGGCTACACCTTC. Translating gives CASSLGRGNGYTF. This chain joins TRBV7-2 and TRBJ1-2; no reliable D call. Germline V gene lookup returns CDR1 SGHTA and CDR2 FQGNSA. V was pared by 5 bases and J by 6 bases, with 13 bases between. The CDR3 consists of 13 residues.

V is TRBV7-8 and J is TRBJ1-2; D unresolved. Trimming shortened V by 0 bases and J by 7 bases, and 18 bases separated the two germline ends. The CDR3 totals 16 residues. Germline V lookup: CDR1 SGHVS, CDR2 FQNEAQ. CDR3 sequence: CASSLAGIKGGTGYTF. CDR3 DNA: TGTGCCAGCAGCTTAGCCGGTATTAAGGGAGGAACTGGCTACACCTTC.

The rearrangement uses TRBV23-1 and TRBJ2-2; TRBD1 aligns across 10 bases. TRBV23-1 is an ORF for which the function is uncertain. The CDR3 covers 20 residues. Losses at the gene ends were 7 bases for V and 0 bases for J; bases not matched to a gene: 17. The CDR3 protein is CASTPVGPRQGAANTGELFF. The CDR3 nucleotides read TGCGCCAGCACACCCGTCGGCCCGCGACAGGGGGCGGCGAACACCGGGGAGCTGTTTTTT.

The chain employs TRBV9 and TRBJ2-3, with a weak D call TRBD2 (7 bases). This CDR3 contains 16 residues. V lost 3 bases to trimming and J lost 1 base, with 15 bases between them. The germline CDR1 and CDR2 sequences are SGDLS and YYNGEE. The CDR3 DNA is TGTGCCAGCAGCGCCCCGGGGGGCGGGGGCACAGATACGCAGTATTTT. Amino acids: CASSAPGGGGTDTQYF.

V is TRBV5-6 and J is TRBJ1-6; D not certain. The CDR3 loop spans 16 amino acids. V was pared by 6 bases and J by 6 bases, with 19 bases between. Germline V lookup: CDR1 SGHDT, CDR2 YYEEEE. DNA for the CDR3: TGTGCCAGCACCCTTTGGACTGCTCATGGTAATTCACCCCTCCACTTT. It translates to CASTLWTAHGNSPLHF.

The V and J genes are TRBV19 and TRBJ2-5; 9 bases agree with TRBD2. This CDR3 is built from 15 residues. Trimming cost V 5 bases and J 5 bases; bases outside gene matches: 9. CDR1 and CDR2 from the germline V gene are LNHDA and SQIVND (reference sequence). CDR3 sequence: CASSGGLAGFETQYF. The CDR3 coding sequence is TGTGCCAGTAGTGGTGGTCTAGCGGGGTTTGAGACCCAGTACTTC.

The CDR3: CASSQDRERDGYTF. DNA for the CDR3: TGCGCCAGCAGCCAAGACAGGGAACGGGATGGCTACACCTTC. V is TRBV4-1 and J is TRBJ1-2, with a possible D match to TRBD1 (5 bases). Looked up from germline, CDR1 is MGHRA and CDR2 is YSYEKL. The CDR3 runs to 14 residues. The V and J ends lost 0 bases and 6 bases respectively, with 11 bases between them.

The chain is built from TRBV9 and TRBJ2-1, with 7 bases matching TRBD2. With V trimmed by 0 bases and J by 5 bases, 5 bases remained unmatched. The CDR3 covers 15 residues. From germline, CDR1 is SGDLS and CDR2 YYNGEE. CDR3 protein: CASSVDVRGDNEQFF. CDR3 nucleotides: TGTGCCAGCAGCGTAGACGTTCGGGGGGACAATGAGCAGTTCTTC.

This clone was counted a single time. The chain links TRBV19 to TRBJ1-1, with TRBD1 matching over 7 bases. The germline gives CDR1 LNHDA, CDR2 SQIVND (reference sequence). With 8 bases clipped from V and 2 bases from J, the junction kept 14 bases outside the gene matches. The CDR3 runs to 16 residues. The CDR3 reads CASSLLHRDRNTEAFF. The CDR3 region has the DNA TGTGCCAGTTCCCTCCTACACCGGGACAGAAACACTGAAGCTTTCTTT.

The rearrangement links TRBV18 to TRBJ2-7; TRBD1 aligns across 7 bases. V shed 0 bases, J shed 4 bases, and the junction held 3 bases outside the gene matches. The CDR3 length is 14 residues. CDR1 and CDR2 from the germline V gene are KGHSH and LQKENI. In DNA, the CDR3 is TGTGCCAGCTCACCACCGGGACAGAGTTACGAGCAGTACTTC. Translated, it gives CASSPPGQSYEQYF.

This clone was picked up one time. The genes are TRBV11-2 and TRBJ1-5; no clear D. Trimming removed 2 bases from V and 5 bases from J, with 7 bases in between. From germline, CDR1 is SGHAT and CDR2 FQNNGV. This CDR3 comprises 13 residues. The CDR3 region has the DNA TGTGCCAGCAGCTTATATATTGATCAGCCCCAGCATTTT. As protein: CASSLYIDQPQHF.

The chain recombines TRBV5-5 with TRBJ1-4, with TRBD1 as a possible D gene (5 bases). V lost 0 bases and J lost 5, with 17 bases in between. The CDR3 extends over 17 amino acids. Germline values: CDR1 SGHKS, CDR2 YYEKEE (reference sequence). CDR3 sequence reads: CASSLGATGLGNEKLFF. The CDR3 nucleotides are TGTGCCAGCAGCTTGGGGGCAACAGGCCTGGGGAATGAAAAACTGTTTTTT. Together with reference TRBV5-5 and TRBJ1-4, the CDR3 gives the full variable domain: DAGVTQSPTHLIKTRGQQVTLRCSPISGHKSVSWYQQVLGQGPQFIFQYYEKEERGRGNFPDRFSARQFPNYSSELNVNALLLGDSALYLCASSLGATGLGNEKLFFGSGTQLSVL.

V gene TRBV4-2 combines with J gene TRBJ2-7; 12 bases are a match to TRBD1. The V gene end was trimmed by 0 bases and the J gene end by 1 base; junction bases not matched to a gene: 4. The CDR3 contains 17 residues. CDR1 is LGHNA, CDR2 YNFKEQ, per germline. CDR3 bases: TGTGCCAGCAGCCAAGAGGGGGACAGGGGGCTTTCCTACGAGCAGTACTTC. Protein sequence: CASSQEGDRGLSYEQYF.

This chain joins TRBV30 and TRBJ1-2; D might be TRBD1 (5 bases). This CDR3 region has 15 residues. Germline values: CDR1 GTSNPN, CDR2 SVGIG (reference sequence). Trimming pared 3 bases from V and 1 base from J, leaving 15 bases between. As DNA, the CDR3 is TGTGCCTGGAGGGGGAAGGCAGGGATTAACTATGGCTACACCTTC. Encoded protein: CAWRGKAGINYGYTF.

The chain uses TRBV9 and TRBJ1-2; 8 nucleotides agree with TRBD1. Germline CDR1 is SGDLS and CDR2 is YYNGEE. Trimming at V came to 4 bases and at J to 8 bases, leaving 10 bases not matched to a gene. The CDR3 sequence is 14 residues long. The CDR3 DNA is TGTGCCAGCAGCCCGACAGGGGCTTCGGAGGGCTACACCTTC. Its protein product is CASSPTGASEGYTF.

The chain links TRBV7-2 to TRBJ1-2, with 7 bases identical to TRBD1. Trimming took 6 bases from V and 7 from J; bases not matched to a gene: 8. The CDR3 has 13 amino acids. CDR1 and CDR2 from the germline V gene are SGHTA and FQGNSA. CDR3 nucleotides: TGTGCCAGCAGATCCGGACAGGATTCTGGCTACACCTTC. Its translation: CASRSGQDSGYTF.

V usage is TRBV29-1 and J usage is TRBJ2-7; possibly TRBD1 for D (5 bases). V was cut by 2 bases and J by 2 bases, with 10 bases left in between. This CDR3 has 13 amino acids. Per the germline V gene, CDR1 is SQVTM and CDR2 is ANQGSEA. The CDR3 region has the DNA TGCAGCGTTGAAAAGGCAGGGACCTACGAGCAGTACTTC. The encoded protein is CSVEKAGTYEQYF.

This clone was seen a few times. V and J are TRBV5-6 and TRBJ1-4, with 7 bases identical to TRBD1. This CDR3 has 15 amino acids. V shed 2 bases, J shed 7 bases, and the junction held 8 bases outside the gene matches. Germline V CDR1 and CDR2: SGHDT, YYEEEE. The CDR3 is CASSLYGTVGEKLFF. CDR3 nucleotides: TGTGCCAGCAGCTTATACGGGACAGTCGGTGAAAAACTGTTTTTT.

The genes are TRBV2 and TRBJ2-7; 7 bases fit TRBD1. Per germline, CDR1 SNHLY and CDR2 FYNNEI. The CDR3 length is 15 residues. With 6 bases clipped from V and 2 bases from J, the junction kept 10 bases outside the gene matches. The CDR3 sequence: CASSDDRVPTYEQYF. The CDR3 nucleotides are TGTGCCAGCAGCGACGACAGGGTCCCCACCTACGAGCAGTACTTC.

There are many counts of this clone. This chain links TRBV19 with TRBJ1-5; no reliable D call. The germline gives CDR1 LNHDA, CDR2 SQIVND (reference sequence). The ends were cut back, 8 bases at V and 3 bases at J, with 11 bases in the middle. The CDR3 is made up of 13 amino acids. CDR3 coding DNA: TGTGCCAGTCGAGGAGTTATCAATCAGCCCCAGCATTTT. This codes for CASRGVINQPQHF.

The chain joins TRBV5-1 to TRBJ2-7; 7 nucleotides line up with TRBD2. This CDR3 has 13 residues. Unmatched junction bases numbered 4, after V lost 4 bases and J lost 3 bases. The germline gives CDR1 SGHRS, CDR2 YFSETQ. CDR3 nucleotide sequence: TGCGCCAGCAGCGGGGAGGGCTACTACGAGCAGTACTTC. It yields the protein CASSGEGYYEQYF. The variable domain in full, with the rest retrieved from reference TRBV5-1 and TRBJ2-7, is KAGVTQTPRYLIKTRGQQVTLSCSPISGHRSVSWYQQTPGQGLQFLFEYFSETQRNKGNFPGRFSGRQFSNSRSEMNVSTLELGDSALYLCASSGEGYYEQYFGPGTRLTVT.

This clone was counted once. The genes are TRBV6-2 or TRBV6-3 and TRBJ2-5, with 8 bases lining up with TRBD1. V was pared by 2 bases and J by 0 bases, with 14 bases of the junction left unmatched. The CDR3 spans 19 residues. Germline V CDR1 and CDR2: MNHEY, SVGEGT. In nucleotides, the CDR3 is TGTGCCAGCAGTTACCCGACGACAGGGGAATCCCTGGACCAAGAGACCCAGTACTTC. It codes for CASSYPTTGESLDQETQYF.

As DNA, the CDR3 is TGTGCCAGCAGCCCGGAGGTCACAGAGAAGAATCAGCCCCAGCATTTT. Translated: CASSPEVTEKNQPQHF. The chain employs TRBV11-3 and TRBJ1-5; D call uncertain. The CDR3 has 16 residues. The germline V and J ends were trimmed by 5 bases and 4 bases, with 18 bases remaining between them. Germline CDR1 SGHNT, CDR2 YENEEA.

Concerning this clone: The sample has other DNA sequences that encode this CDR3 too. The V and J genes are TRBV30 and TRBJ1-5, with a tentative D call TRBD1 (6 bases). Germline lookup yields CDR1 GTSNPN and CDR2 SVGIG (reference sequence). Deletions cut 2 bases from V and 4 bases from J, with 9 bases between. The CDR3 contains 13 residues. CDR3 bases: TGTGCCTGGAGTTTCAGGGGTAATCAGCCCCAGCATTTT. It is translated as CAWSFRGNQPQHF.

V and J are TRBV5-1 and TRBJ2-2; TRBD1 agrees at 9 bases. Per the germline V gene, CDR1 is SGHRS and CDR2 is YFSETQ. Trimming took 4 bases from V and 7 from J; bases not matched to a gene: 14. This CDR3 contains 17 residues. CDR3 nucleotide sequence: TGCGCCAGCAGCGAGAATCCGGGGACAGGGTTCGGCGGGGAGCTGTTTTTT. Translated, it gives CASSENPGTGFGGELFF.